The rows below give T cell receptor beta chains drawn from one sample of a study of molecular identifiers for immune sequencing clone quantification. TCRdb re-derived calls from the PCR reads in MiXCR, one entry per CDR3 protein. This sample has 300,000 to 350,000 distinct CDR3 sequences, with about a fifth found just once. Sequencing used naive CD8+ T cells from blood, with Jurkat cell RNA spiked in. These receptors originate from a human donor in good health. Some libraries in this study had Jurkat cell RNA spiked in. The CDR3 runs from the conserved cysteine through the conserved F or W. The D gene is left open where the match is weak. Size is stated for part of the rows, as once, few or many counts, or as a class when the clone is expanded.

.,.,TRBJ1-6,TRBV5-6,TGTGCCAGCAGCTTGGCCAAGGGTCCGAGATCACCCCTCCACTTT,CASSLAKGPRSPLHF
.,TRBD1,TRBJ2-7,TRBV20-1,TGCAGTGCTCGGGACAGGAACTCCTACGAGCAGTACTTC,CSARDRNSYEQYF
many,.,TRBJ1-5,TRBV6-2/TRBV6-3,TGTGCCAGCAGTTACGAGGTCGGAGGGGGCAATCAGCCCCAGCATTTT,CASSYEVGGGNQPQHF
.,TRBD1,TRBJ1-1,TRBV5-1,TGCGCCAGCGGCCTGACAGGGACTGAAGCTTTCTTT,CASGLTGTEAFF
many,TRBD1,TRBJ1-1,TRBV12-3/TRBV12-4,TGTGCCAGCAGCCCAGCTGACAGGGCGAAGTACACTGAAGCTTTCTTT,CASSPADRAKYTEAFF
many,.,TRBJ2-1,TRBV13,TGTGCCAGCAGCACAATAGGGGATTCCTACAATGAGCAGTTCTTC,CASSTIGDSYNEQFF
many,TRBD2,TRBJ2-3,TRBV28,TGTGCCAGCAGTTCGGAGCGGGAGTCAGCAGATACGCAGTATTTT,CASSSERESADTQYF
many,.,TRBJ2-7,TRBV4-1,TGCGCCAGCAGCCGAGGACCGACAGCCTCCTACGAGCAGTACTTC,CASSRGPTASYEQYF
many,TRBD1,TRBJ2-1,TRBV29-1,TGCAGCGGGGGAGGACAGGGCGGACTCAATGAGCAGTTCTTC,CSGGGQGGLNEQFF
many,.,TRBJ1-1,TRBV28,TGTGCCAGCAATACAGGGTTGACTGAAGCTTTCTTT,CASNTGLTEAFF
many,.,TRBJ2-7,TRBV7-9,TGTGCCAGCAGCTTAGCGGTGTCGGCAGACGAGCAGTACTTC,CASSLAVSADEQYF
.,.,TRBJ2-1,TRBV10-3,TGTGCCATCAGTGAAGCTAGCCTTGAGCAGTTCTTC,CAISEASLEQFF
many,.,TRBJ1-5,TRBV28,TGTGCCATCGGCTGGGAAATCTCGCGCCAGCCCCAGCATTTT,CAIGWEISRQPQHF
many,TRBD1,TRBJ2-7,TRBV5-1,TGCGCCAGCAGCCCACTATGGGCCCGACAGGGGGGGACCTACGAGCAGTACTTC,CASSPLWARQGGTYEQYF